A single sample gave rise to the 9 T cell receptor beta chains below, sequenced in a study of Ad26.COV2.S vaccination and SARS-CoV-2 variants. The treatment: about 20 received Ad26.COV2.S at low or high dose, single or two shots; roughly five received placebo; per-sample allocation not given. Day 63 following the first vaccine or placebo injection was when the samples were taken. The protocol was immunoSEQ multiplex PCR, while the TCRdb copy is restricted to in-frame clones and leaves out a portion. Among around 310,000 clones, 75% to 90% were seen once, and the ten largest hold 5.5%. The sample was peripheral blood, taken in a trial of Ad26.COV2.S vaccine versus placebo. These TCRs come from a person aged 18-65 years who received the Ad26.COV2.S COVID-19 vaccine or a placebo.

This chain connects TRBV15 to TRBJ1-1; no clear D. The CDR3 has 17 residues. Germline CDR1 is LNHNV and CDR2 is YYDKDF (reference sequence). V was pared by 0 bases and J by 0 bases, with 14 bases between. CDR3 bases: TGTGCCACCAGCAGAGATCCCGCATTGGTCATGAACACTGAAGCTTTCTTT. It encodes CATSRDPALVMNTEAFF.

The chain combines TRBV5-5 with TRBJ1-3, with no clear D. V was clipped by 0 bases and J by 0 bases, with 7 bases between them. Germline V gene data show CDR1 as SGHKS and CDR2 as YYEKEE (reference sequence). The CDR3 totals 15 residues. CDR3 in amino acids: CASSLAWSSGNTIYF. The CDR3 region has the DNA TGTGCCAGCAGCTTGGCATGGAGCTCTGGAAACACCATATATTTT. Supplemented by reference TRBV5-5 and TRBJ1-3, the full variable domain reads DAGVTQSPTHLIKTRGQQVTLRCSPISGHKSVSWYQQVLGQGPQFIFQYYEKEERGRGNFPDRFSARQFPNYSSELNVNALLLGDSALYLCASSLAWSSGNTIYFGEGSWLTVV.

This chain connects TRBV27 to TRBJ1-2; unclear D gene. Germline-derived CDR1 and CDR2 are MNHEY and SMNVEV (reference sequence). The CDR3 covers 13 residues. V shed 2 bases and J shed 4 bases, with 8 bases lying between them. In DNA form, the CDR3 reads TGTGCCAGCAGTTTAAAGCCCGTCTATGGCTACACCTTC. Translated, it gives CASSLKPVYGYTF.

The rearrangement uses TRBV27 and TRBJ2-1; a weak D match, TRBD2 (5 bases). The CDR3 consists of 15 residues. The V and J ends lost 8 bases and 4 bases respectively, with 18 bases between them. Looked up from germline, CDR1 is MNHEY and CDR2 is SMNVEV (reference sequence). The DNA of the CDR3 is TGTGCCAGCCGTCAACGGGGTTGGGATTACAATGAGCAGTTCTTC. Encoded protein: CASRQRGWDYNEQFF.

This chain connects TRBV9 to TRBJ2-1, with 9 bases identical to TRBD2. The germline V gene has CDR1 SGDLS and CDR2 YYNGEE. The V segment lost 0 bases and the J segment 6 bases; nucleotides outside the gene matches: 4. CDR3 size: 15 residues. The CDR3 nucleotides read TGTGCCAGCAGCGTAGGACTAGCGGTTAGCAATGAGCAGTTCTTC. Amino acid sequence: CASSVGLAVSNEQFF.

This clone came up once. This chain links TRBV11-3 with TRBJ1-1, with TRBD1 identical over 10 bases. V lost 4 bases to trimming and J lost 5 bases; unmatched junction nucleotides: 10. The CDR3 consists of 16 residues. The V gene's germline CDR1 is SGHNT and CDR2 YENEEA. The CDR3, as DNA: TGTGCCAGCAGCTCGACGCGACAGGGGGCATGGACTGAAGCTTTCTTT. It specifies CASSSTRQGAWTEAFF.

The rearrangement joins TRBV9 to TRBJ1-2; possibly TRBD1 for D (6 bases). V gave up 10 bases and J gave up 3 bases, with 22 bases separating them. Germline lookup yields CDR1 SGDLS and CDR2 YYNGEE. This CDR3 is 15 amino acids long. As DNA, the CDR3 is TGTGCCGGTACGGGGGCCGGGACTCATGACTATGGCTACACCTTC. Amino acid sequence: CAGTGAGTHDYGYTF.

The V call is TRBV7-3, the J call TRBJ1-6; TRBD1 is a possible D gene (6 bases). CDR1 is SGHTA, CDR2 FQGTGA, per germline. Trimming pared 5 bases from V and 6 bases from J, leaving 11 bases between. The CDR3 consists of 14 residues. Written as DNA, the CDR3 is TGTGCCAGCAGCCCAGGGACACTTAATTCACCCCTCCACTTT. Amino acid sequence: CASSPGTLNSPLHF.

As regards this clone: The sample holds other DNA sequences that translate to the same CDR3. The V gene is TRBV12-3 or TRBV12-4, the J gene TRBJ1-5; D not certain. Deletions cut 2 bases from V and 0 bases from J, with 2 bases between. This CDR3 is built from 13 residues. The CDR3 reads CASSLSSNQPQHF. The CDR3 bases are TGTGCCAGCAGTTTAAGTAGCAATCAGCCCCAGCATTTT.